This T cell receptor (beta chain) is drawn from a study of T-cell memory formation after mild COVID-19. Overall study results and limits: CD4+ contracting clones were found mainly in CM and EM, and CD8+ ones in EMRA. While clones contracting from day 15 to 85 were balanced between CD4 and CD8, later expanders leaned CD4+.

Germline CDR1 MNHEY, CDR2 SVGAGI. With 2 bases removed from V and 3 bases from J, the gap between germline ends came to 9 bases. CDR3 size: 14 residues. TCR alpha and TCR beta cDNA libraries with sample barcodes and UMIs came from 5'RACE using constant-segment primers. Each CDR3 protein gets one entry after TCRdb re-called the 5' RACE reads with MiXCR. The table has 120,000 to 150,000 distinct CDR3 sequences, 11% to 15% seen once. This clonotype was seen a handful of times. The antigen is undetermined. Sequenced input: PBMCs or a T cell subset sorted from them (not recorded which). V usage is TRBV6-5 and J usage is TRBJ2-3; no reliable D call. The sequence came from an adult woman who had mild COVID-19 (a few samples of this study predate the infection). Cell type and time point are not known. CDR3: CASSYEQTTDTQYF. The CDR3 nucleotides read TGTGCCAGCAGTTACGAACAGACTACAGATACGCAGTATTTT.